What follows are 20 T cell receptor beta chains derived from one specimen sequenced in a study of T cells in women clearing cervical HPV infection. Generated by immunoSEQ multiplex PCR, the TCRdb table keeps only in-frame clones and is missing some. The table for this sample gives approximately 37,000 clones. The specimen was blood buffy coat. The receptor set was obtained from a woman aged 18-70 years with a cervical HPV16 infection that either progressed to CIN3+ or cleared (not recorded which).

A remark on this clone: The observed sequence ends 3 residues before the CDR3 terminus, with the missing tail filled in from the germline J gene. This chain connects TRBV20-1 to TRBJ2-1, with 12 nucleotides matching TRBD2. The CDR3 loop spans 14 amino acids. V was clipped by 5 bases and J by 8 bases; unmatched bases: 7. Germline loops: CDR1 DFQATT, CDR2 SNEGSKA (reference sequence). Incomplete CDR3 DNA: TGCAGTGCTGGACTAGCGGGAAGGGGGGATGAG. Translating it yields CSAGLAGRGDE. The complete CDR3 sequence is CSAGLAGRGDEQFF.

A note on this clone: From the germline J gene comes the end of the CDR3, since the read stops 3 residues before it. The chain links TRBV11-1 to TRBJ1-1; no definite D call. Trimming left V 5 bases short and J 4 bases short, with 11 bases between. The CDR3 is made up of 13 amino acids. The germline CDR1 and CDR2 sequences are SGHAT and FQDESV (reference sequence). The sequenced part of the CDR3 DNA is TGTGCCAGCAGCCGAAAAGTCAGCACTGAA. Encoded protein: CASSRKVSTE. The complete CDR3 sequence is CASSRKVSTEAFF.

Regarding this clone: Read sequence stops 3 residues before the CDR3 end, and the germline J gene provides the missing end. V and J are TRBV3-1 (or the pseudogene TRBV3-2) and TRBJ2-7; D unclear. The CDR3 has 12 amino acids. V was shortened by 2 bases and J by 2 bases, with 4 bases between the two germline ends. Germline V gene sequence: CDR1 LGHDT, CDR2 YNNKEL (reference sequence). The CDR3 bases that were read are TGTGCCAGCAGCCAATCAGCCTACGAG. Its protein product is CASSQSAYE. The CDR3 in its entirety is CASSQSAYEQYF.

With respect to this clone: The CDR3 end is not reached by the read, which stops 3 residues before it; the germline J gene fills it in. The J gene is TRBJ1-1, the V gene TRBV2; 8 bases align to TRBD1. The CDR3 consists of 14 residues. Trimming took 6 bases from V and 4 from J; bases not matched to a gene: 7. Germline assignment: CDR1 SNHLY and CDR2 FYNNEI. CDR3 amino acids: CASSQGAYFTEAFF. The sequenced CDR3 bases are TGTGCCAGCAGCCAGGGGGCGTATTTCACTGAA.

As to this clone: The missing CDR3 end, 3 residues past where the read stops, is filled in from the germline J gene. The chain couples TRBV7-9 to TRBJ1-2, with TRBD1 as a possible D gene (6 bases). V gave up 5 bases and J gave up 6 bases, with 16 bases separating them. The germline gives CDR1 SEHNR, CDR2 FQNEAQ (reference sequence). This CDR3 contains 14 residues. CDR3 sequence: CASSVLGGANGYTF. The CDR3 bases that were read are TGTGCCAGCAGCGTGCTGGGGGGGGCCAATGGC.

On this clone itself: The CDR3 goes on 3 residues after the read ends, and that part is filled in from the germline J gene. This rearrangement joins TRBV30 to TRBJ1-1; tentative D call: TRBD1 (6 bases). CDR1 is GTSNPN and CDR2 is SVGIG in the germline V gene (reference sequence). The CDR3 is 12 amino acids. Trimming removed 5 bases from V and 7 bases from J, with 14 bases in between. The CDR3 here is CAWGYRVFEAFF. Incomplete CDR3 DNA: TGTGCCTGGGGCTACAGGGTTTTTGAA. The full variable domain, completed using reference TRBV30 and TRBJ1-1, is SQTIHQWPATLVQPVGSPLSLECTVEGTSNPNLYWYRQAAGRGLQLLFYSVGIGQISSEVPQNLSASRPQDRQFILSSKKLLLSDSGFYLCAWGYRVFEAFFGQGTRLTVV.

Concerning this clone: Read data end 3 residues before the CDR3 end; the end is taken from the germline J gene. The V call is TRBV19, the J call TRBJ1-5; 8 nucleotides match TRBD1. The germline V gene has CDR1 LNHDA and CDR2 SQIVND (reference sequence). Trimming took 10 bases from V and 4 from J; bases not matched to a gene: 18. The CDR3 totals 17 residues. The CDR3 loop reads CATLGQGGGARNQPQHF. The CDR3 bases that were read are TGTGCCACCTTAGGACAGGGTGGGGGGGCTAGGAATCAGCCC.

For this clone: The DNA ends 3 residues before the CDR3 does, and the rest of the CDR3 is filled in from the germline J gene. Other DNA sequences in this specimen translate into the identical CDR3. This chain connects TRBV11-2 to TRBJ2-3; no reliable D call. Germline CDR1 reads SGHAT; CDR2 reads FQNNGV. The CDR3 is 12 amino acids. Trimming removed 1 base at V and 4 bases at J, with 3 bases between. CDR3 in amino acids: CASSLVADTQYF. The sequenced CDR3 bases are TGTGCCAGCAGCTTAGTCGCAGATACG.

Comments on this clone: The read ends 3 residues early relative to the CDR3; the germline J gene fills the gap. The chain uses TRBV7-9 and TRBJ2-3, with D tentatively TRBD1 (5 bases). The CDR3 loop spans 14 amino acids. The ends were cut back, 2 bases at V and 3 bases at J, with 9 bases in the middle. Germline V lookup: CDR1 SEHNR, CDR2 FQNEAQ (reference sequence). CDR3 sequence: CASSLLGATDTQYF. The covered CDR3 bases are TGTGCCAGCAGCTTACTAGGGGCAACAGATACG.

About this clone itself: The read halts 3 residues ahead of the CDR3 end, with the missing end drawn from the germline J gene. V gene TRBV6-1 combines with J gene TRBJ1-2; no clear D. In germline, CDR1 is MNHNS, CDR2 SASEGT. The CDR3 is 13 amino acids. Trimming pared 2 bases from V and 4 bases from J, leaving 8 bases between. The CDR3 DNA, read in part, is TGTGCCAGCAGTGAATCGGTATTCTATGGC. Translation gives CASSESVFYG. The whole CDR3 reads CASSESVFYGYTF.

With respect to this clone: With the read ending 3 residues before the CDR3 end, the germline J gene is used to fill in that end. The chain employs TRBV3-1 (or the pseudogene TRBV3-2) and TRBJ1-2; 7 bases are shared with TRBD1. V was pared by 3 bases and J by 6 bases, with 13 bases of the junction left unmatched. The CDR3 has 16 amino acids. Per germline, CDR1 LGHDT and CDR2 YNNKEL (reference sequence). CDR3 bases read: TGTGCCAGCAGCCAGGATGAGGACAGGAGGGTGAATGGC. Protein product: CASSQDEDRRVNG. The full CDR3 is CASSQDEDRRVNGYTF.

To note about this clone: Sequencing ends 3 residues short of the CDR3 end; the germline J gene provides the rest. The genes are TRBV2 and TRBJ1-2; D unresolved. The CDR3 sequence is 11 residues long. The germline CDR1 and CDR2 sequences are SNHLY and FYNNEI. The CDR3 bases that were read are TGTGCCAGCGCTAGCGTCAATGAC. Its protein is CASASVND. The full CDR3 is CASASVNDYTF.

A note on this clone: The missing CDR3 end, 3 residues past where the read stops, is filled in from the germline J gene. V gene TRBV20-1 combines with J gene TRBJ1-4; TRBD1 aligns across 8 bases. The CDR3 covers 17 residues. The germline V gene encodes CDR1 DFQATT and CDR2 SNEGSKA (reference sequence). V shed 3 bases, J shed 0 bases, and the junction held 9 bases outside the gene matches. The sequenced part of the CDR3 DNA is TGCAGTGCTAGGGGCCCGGGACAGGTTGCAACTAATGAAAAA. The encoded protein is CSARGPGQVATNEK. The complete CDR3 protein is CSARGPGQVATNEKLFF.

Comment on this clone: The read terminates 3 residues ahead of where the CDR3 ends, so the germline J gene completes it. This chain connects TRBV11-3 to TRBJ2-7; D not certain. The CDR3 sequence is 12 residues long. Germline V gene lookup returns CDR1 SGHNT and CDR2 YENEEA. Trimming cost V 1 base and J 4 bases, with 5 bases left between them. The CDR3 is CASSLGAYEQYF. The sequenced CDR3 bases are TGTGCCAGCAGCTTAGGCGCATACGAG.

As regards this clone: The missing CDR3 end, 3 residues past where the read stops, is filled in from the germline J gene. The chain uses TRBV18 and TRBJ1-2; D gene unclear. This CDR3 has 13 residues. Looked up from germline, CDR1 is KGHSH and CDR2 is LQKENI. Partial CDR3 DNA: TGTGCCAGCTCACCAATGAGCACAGATACC. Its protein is CASSPMSTDT. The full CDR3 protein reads CASSPMSTDTYTF.

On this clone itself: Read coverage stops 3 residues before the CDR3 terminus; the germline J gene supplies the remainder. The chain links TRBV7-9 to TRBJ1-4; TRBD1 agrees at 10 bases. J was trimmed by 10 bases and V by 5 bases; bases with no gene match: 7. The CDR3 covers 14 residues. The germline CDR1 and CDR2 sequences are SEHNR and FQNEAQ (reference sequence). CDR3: CASSAGTGVGKLFF. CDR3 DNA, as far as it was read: TGTGCCAGCAGCGCCGGGACAGGGGTTGGAAAA.

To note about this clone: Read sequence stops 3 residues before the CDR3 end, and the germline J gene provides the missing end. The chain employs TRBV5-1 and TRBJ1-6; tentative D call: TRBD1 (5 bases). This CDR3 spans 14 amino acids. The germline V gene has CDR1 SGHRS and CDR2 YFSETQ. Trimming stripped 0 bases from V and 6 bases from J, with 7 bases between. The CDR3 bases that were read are TGCGCCAGCAGCTTGGGTCAGGGTAATTCACCC. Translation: CASSLGQGNSP. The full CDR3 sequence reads CASSLGQGNSPLHF. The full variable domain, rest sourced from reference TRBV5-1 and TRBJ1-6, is KAGVTQTPRYLIKTRGQQVTLSCSPISGHRSVSWYQQTPGQGLQFLFEYFSETQRNKGNFPGRFSGRQFSNSRSEMNVSTLELGDSALYLCASSLGQGNSPLHFGNGTRLTVT.

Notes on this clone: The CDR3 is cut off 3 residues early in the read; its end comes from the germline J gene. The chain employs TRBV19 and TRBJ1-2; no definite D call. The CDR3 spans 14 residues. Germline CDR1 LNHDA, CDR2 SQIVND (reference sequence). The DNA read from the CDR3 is TGTGCCAGTAGGAGCGGGAGAGGTTACAATGAC. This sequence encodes CASRSGRGYND. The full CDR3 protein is CASRSGRGYNDYTF.

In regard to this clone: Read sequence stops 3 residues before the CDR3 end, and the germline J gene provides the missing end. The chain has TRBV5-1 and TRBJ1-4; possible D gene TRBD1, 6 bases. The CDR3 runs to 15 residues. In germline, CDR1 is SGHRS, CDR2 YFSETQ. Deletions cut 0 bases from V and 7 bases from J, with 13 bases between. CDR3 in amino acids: CASSLDGGAAEKLFF. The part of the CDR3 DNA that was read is TGCGCCAGCAGCTTGGATGGGGGCGCGGCTGAAAAA.

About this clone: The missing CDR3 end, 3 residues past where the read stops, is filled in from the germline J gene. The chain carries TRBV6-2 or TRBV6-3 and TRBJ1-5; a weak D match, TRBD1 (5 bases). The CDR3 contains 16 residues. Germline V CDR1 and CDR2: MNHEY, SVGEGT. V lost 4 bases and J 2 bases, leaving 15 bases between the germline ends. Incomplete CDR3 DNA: TGTGCCAGCAGTTTACGGGGGGGAGCTGGCAATCAGCCC. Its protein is CASSLRGGAGNQP. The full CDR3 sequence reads CASSLRGGAGNQPQHF.